These 6 T cell receptor beta chains came from one sample sequenced in a study of a mutant IDH1 vaccine in newly diagnosed glioma. No antigen has been assigned to these receptors. Described time point: week 5, during vaccination. The study gave 300 ug of mutant IDH1 20-mer peptide per vaccine dose, with topical imiquimod. The repertoire was sequenced with immunoSEQ multiplex PCR; TCRdb's copy has only in-frame clones and lacks some. Here the sample spans roughly 40,000 clones, approximately 91% being singletons. Sequenced material: PBMCs, taken from a glioma patient whose treatment included an IDH1 peptide vaccine. These receptors all come from a man aged 50-59 years with glioma.

Only one count was recorded for this clone. The chain uses TRBV6-6 and TRBJ2-1; D unresolved. The CDR3 runs 11 residues. Trimming pared 8 bases from V and 9 bases from J, leaving 11 bases between. Germline V gene lookup returns CDR1 MNHNY and CDR2 SVGAGI (reference sequence). CDR3 in amino acids: CASLDHVEQFF. The CDR3 nucleotides are TGTGCCAGCTTGGACCACGTTGAGCAGTTCTTC.

On this clone itself: One junction end disagrees with the germline gene, perhaps due to a read error. The chain recombines TRBV7-7 with TRBJ2-7, with TRBD1 matching 8 bases. The CDR3 contains 15 residues. Germline V lookup: CDR1 SSHAT, CDR2 FNYEAQ (reference sequence). CDR3 in amino acids: CASSEGQGGLEEQYF. CDR3 coding DNA: TGTGCTAGCAGCGAAGGACAGGGAGGCTTAGAGGAGCAGTACTTC.

V gene TRBV7-2 combines with J gene TRBJ1-1, with TRBD1 identical over 7 bases. With V trimmed by 1 base and J by 4 bases, 3 bases remained unmatched. In germline, CDR1 is SGHTA, CDR2 FQGNSA. CDR3 length equals 14 residues. The CDR3 loop reads CASSLEGAATEAFF. CDR3 DNA: TGTGCCAGCAGCTTAGAGGGGGCTGCCACTGAAGCTTTCTTT.

This chain links TRBV10-3 with TRBJ1-5; 7 nucleotides agree with TRBD1. V shed 6 bases, J shed 4 bases, and the junction held 6 bases outside the gene matches. Germline V gene sequence: CDR1 ENHRY, CDR2 SYGVKD. The CDR3 totals 14 residues. The CDR3 DNA sequence: TGTGCCATCAGAACAGGGGACTCGAATCAGCCCCAGCATTTT. This translates into CAIRTGDSNQPQHF.

This clone showed up just once. The chain combines TRBV4-1 with TRBJ2-7, with unresolved D. Looked up from germline, CDR1 is MGHRA and CDR2 is YSYEKL. Trimming removed 1 base at V and 4 bases at J, with 8 bases between. This CDR3 has 13 amino acids. CDR3 amino acids: CASSQGLGYEQYF. In DNA form, the CDR3 reads TGCGCCAGCAGCCAAGGGCTGGGGTACGAGCAGTACTTC.

The genes are TRBV9 and TRBJ2-2; unclear D gene. Germline V gives CDR1 SGDLS, CDR2 YYNGEE. CDR3 length equals 16 residues. Trimming took off 3 bases at V and 5 bases at J, with 17 bases between the two ends. This chain's CDR3 is CASSATTDPRTGELFF. In nucleotides, the CDR3 is TGTGCCAGCAGCGCGACCACGGACCCCAGGACCGGGGAGCTGTTTTTT.